Each of the 3 T cell receptor beta chains below was sequenced from the same sample in a study of blood T cells in healthy people across ages. Sample-barcoded 5' priming and a J-beta primer mix drove a second PCR of roughly 6 to 12 cycles. TCRdb reanalysed the 5' RACE reads using MiXCR and keeps one entry per CDR3 protein. The sample lists 1.4 million or so distinct CDR3 sequences; approximately 39% were seen once. Specimen: blood. Source of these receptors: a woman aged 18-35 years in good health.

This clonotype was observed a handful of times. V and J are TRBV25-1 and TRBJ1-2; no reliable D call. Trimming shortened V by 6 bases and J by 0 bases, and 11 bases separated the two germline ends. Germline CDR1 is MGHDK and CDR2 is SYGVNS. The CDR3 is made up of 14 amino acids. CDR3: CASRILRPNYGYTF. DNA of the CDR3: TGTGCCAGCAGGATCCTCAGGCCTAACTATGGCTACACCTTC.

V usage is TRBV12-3 or TRBV12-4 and J usage is TRBJ1-2, with D unclear. The length of the CDR3 is 14 residues. The V gene lost 0 bases and the J gene lost 4 bases, with 9 bases spanning the gap. DNA for the CDR3: TGTGCCAGCAGTTTAGCCGCCACCCTCTATGGCTACACCTTC. Amino acids: CASSLAATLYGYTF.

The CDR3 DNA reads as TGTGCCAGCAGCTTACAGAGTAATGAAAAACTGTTTTTT. It specifies CASSLQSNEKLFF. This chain joins TRBV7-9 and TRBJ1-4; D gene unclear. The V and J ends lost 2 bases and 4 bases respectively, with 5 bases between them. Germline-derived CDR1 and CDR2 are SEHNR and FQNEAQ (reference sequence). The CDR3 is 13 amino acids. Full variable domain (missing parts from reference TRBV7-9 and TRBJ1-4): DTGVSQNPRHKITKRGQNVTFRCDPISEHNRLYWYRQTLGQGPEFLTYFQNEAQLEKSRLLSDRFSAERPKGSFSTLEIQRTEQGDSAMYLCASSLQSNEKLFFGSGTQLSVL.